This TCR beta chain originates from a study of neoadjuvant anti-PD-1 for oral cavity cancer. Study background: Nivolumab at 3 mg/kg was mostly given biweekly, three to four doses, pre-surgery.

V was pared by 0 bases and J by 5 bases, with 7 bases between. CDR1 is LNHNV and CDR2 is YYDKDF in the germline V gene (reference sequence). The CDR3 runs 13 residues. This table comes from immunoSEQ multiplex PCR, and its TCRdb copy is limited to in-frame clones, with some not included. The sample has 15,000 or so clones; about 62% are singletons. The clonotype comes from a person between 40 and 79 years old with oral cavity squamous cell carcinoma. The chain joins TRBV15 to TRBJ2-5; D is unclear. The sequences come from PBMCs, collected before nivolumab (anti-PD-1) treatment. The CDR3 bases are TGTGCCACCAGCAGAGATCGGTTGGAGACCCAGTACTTC. Translation gives CATSRDRLETQYF. Using reference TRBV15 and TRBJ2-5 for the parts outside the CDR3, the full variable domain is DAMVIQNPRYQVTQFGKPVTLSCSQTLNHNVMYWYQQKSSQAPKLLFHYYDKDFNNEADTPDNFQSRRPNTSFCFLDIRSPGLGDTAMYLCATSRDRLETQYFGPGTRLLVL.